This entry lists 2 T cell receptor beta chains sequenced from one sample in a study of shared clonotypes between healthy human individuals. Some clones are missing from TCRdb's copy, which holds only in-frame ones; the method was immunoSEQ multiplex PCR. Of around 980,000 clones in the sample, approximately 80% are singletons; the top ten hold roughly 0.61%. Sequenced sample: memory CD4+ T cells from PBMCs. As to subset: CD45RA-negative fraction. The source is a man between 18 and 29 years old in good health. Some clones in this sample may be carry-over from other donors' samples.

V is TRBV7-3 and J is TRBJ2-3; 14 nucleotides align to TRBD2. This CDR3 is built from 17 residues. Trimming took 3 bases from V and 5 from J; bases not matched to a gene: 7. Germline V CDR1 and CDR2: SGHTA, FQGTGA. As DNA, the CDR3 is TGTGCCAGCAGCTTCCCTAGACTAGCGGGAGGGATAGATACGCAGTATTTT. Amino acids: CASSFPRLAGGIDTQYF.

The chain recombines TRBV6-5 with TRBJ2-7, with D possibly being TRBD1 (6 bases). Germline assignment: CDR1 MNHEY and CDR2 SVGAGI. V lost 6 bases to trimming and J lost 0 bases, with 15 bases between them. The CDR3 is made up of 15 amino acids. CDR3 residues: CASSGSGTLSYEQYF. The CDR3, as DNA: TGTGCCAGCAGCGGTTCCGGGACACTCTCCTACGAGCAGTACTTC.